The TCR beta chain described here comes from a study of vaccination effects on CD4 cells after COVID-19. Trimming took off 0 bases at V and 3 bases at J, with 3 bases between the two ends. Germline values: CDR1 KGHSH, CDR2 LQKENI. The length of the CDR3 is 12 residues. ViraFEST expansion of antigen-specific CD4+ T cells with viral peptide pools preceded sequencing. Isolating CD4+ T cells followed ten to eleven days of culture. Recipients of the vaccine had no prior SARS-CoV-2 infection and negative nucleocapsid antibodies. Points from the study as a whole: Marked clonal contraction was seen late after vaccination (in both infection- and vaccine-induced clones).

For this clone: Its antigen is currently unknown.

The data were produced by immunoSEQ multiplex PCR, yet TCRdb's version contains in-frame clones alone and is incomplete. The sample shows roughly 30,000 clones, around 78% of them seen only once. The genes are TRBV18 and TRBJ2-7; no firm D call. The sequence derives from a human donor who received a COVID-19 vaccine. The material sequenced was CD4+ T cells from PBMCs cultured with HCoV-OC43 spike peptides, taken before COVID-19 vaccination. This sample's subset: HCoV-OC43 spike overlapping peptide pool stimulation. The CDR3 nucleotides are TGTGCCAGCTCACCACCCAGCTACGAGCAGTACTTC. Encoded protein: CASSPPSYEQYF.